These T cell receptor beta chains were read from a single sample in a study of cytomegalovirus exposure and HLA in healthy donors. TCRdb's table, derived via immunoSEQ multiplex PCR, lists solely in-frame clones and lacks some. The data hold some 120,000 clones, with 78% observed a single time. What was sequenced was PBMCs. The receptors shown here come from a man aged 30 to 45 in good health and CMV-seropositive. Both conserved end residues are part of each CDR3. The order of the fields is CDR3 protein, CDR3 DNA, J gene, clone size, V gene, D gene, CDR3 length. A D gene is named only where the DNA matches it firmly. Rows may omit the clone size; those that give it use once, few, many or a size class.

CASSVVSSGRTDTQYF,TGTGCCAGCAGCGTAGTATCTAGCGGCCGCACAGATACGCAGTATTTT,TRBJ2-3,once,TRBV9,TRBD2,16
CASSIGQGSNIQYF,TGTGCCAGTAGTATCGGACAGGGGAGCAACATTCAGTACTTC,TRBJ2-4,NA,TRBV19,TRBD1,14
CAWSVWGEAGEQYF,TGTGCCTGGAGTGTATGGGGAGAGGCTGGCGAGCAGTACTTC,TRBJ2-7,NA,TRBV30,NA,14
CASSQVKSGTEQYF,TGTGCCAGCAGCCAAGTAAAAAGCGGGACCGAGCAGTACTTC,TRBJ2-7,NA,TRBV14,TRBD2,14
CASSQSGQETQYF,TGCGCCAGCAGCCAGAGCGGTCAAGAGACCCAGTACTTC,TRBJ2-5,NA,TRBV4-3,NA,13
CASSQGASGIYEQYF,TGCGCCAGCAGCCAAGGGGCTAGCGGGATCTACGAACAGTACTTC,TRBJ2-7,NA,TRBV4-3,TRBD2,15
CASSFQGRTNEKLFF,TGTGCCAGCAGCTTTCAGGGGCGCACTAATGAAAAACTGTTTTTT,TRBJ1-4,NA,TRBV5-8,NA,15
CASSRSGVAQTLTDTQYF,TGCGCCAGCAGCCGATCAGGGGTAGCCCAAACGCTAACAGATACGCAGTATTTT,TRBJ2-3,NA,TRBV4-3,NA,18
CASSLRPGGFDTDTQYF,TGTGCCAGCAGCTTACGTCCAGGGGGTTTCGACACAGATACGCAGTATTTT,TRBJ2-3,NA,TRBV11-1,TRBD1,17
CASSLNPLYGYTF,TGTGCCAGCAGTTTAAATCCTTTATATGGCTACACCTTC,TRBJ1-2,NA,TRBV27,NA,13
CALGLNGRAGETQYF,TGTGCCTTGGGTCTTAACGGGAGGGCCGGGGAGACCCAGTACTTC,TRBJ2-5,NA,TRBV30,TRBD2,15
CASSHREGSYEQYF,TGCGCCAGCAGTCACAGGGAAGGCTCCTACGAGCAGTACTTC,TRBJ2-7,NA,TRBV4-1,NA,14
CARPHPRTGGNQPQHF,TGTGCCAGGCCACATCCCAGGACAGGGGGCAATCAGCCCCAGCATTTT,TRBJ1-5,NA,TRBV14,TRBD1,16
CATSISADTVKQFF,TGTGCCACCAGCATTAGTGCGGACACGGTGAAGCAGTTCTTC,TRBJ2-1,NA,TRBV15,NA,14
CSLTGAYNEQFF,TGCAGCTTGACAGGCGCCTACAATGAGCAGTTCTTC,TRBJ2-1,NA,TRBV29-1,NA,12
CATSRDRSWDSSYEQYF,TGTGCCACCAGCAGAGATAGGTCATGGGACAGCTCCTACGAGCAGTACTTC,TRBJ2-7,NA,TRBV15,TRBD1,17
CASKGQGNVYEQYF,TGTGCCAGTAAAGGACAGGGGAATGTTTACGAGCAGTACTTC,TRBJ2-7,few,TRBV19,TRBD1,14
CSSSLAGLAGPLDEQYF,TGTTCCAGCAGCTTAGCGGGACTAGCGGGGCCCCTAGACGAGCAGTACTTC,TRBJ2-7,NA,TRBV7-9,TRBD2,17
CASSLGTSGAHEQFF,TGTGCCAGCAGCTTAGGGACTAGCGGGGCCCATGAGCAGTTCTTC,TRBJ2-1,NA,TRBV7-8,TRBD2,15
CAWGTVNQPQHF,TGTGCCTGGGGGACAGTCAATCAGCCCCAGCATTTT,TRBJ1-5,few,TRBV30,TRBD1,12
CASSALGESALNEQFF,TGTGCCAGCAGCGCGCTTGGGGAGTCGGCTTTGAATGAGCAGTTCTTC,TRBJ2-1,NA,TRBV11-3,NA,16
CASSQDAPTSPTF,TGTGCCAGCAGCCAAGACGCACCGACATCTCCTACCTTC,TRBJ1-2,NA,TRBV14,NA,13
CASSDFGRTQFF,TGTGCCAGCAGTGACTTCGGGAGAACGCAGTTCTTC,TRBJ2-1,NA,TRBV6-1,NA,12
CASGQDRDSYEQYF,TGTGCCAGCGGCCAGGACAGGGACTCCTACGAGCAGTACTTC,TRBJ2-7,NA,TRBV2,TRBD1,14
CASSKGLYNEQFF,TGTGCCAGCAGTAAGGGACTCTACAATGAGCAGTTCTTC,TRBJ2-1,NA,TRBV6-5,NA,13
CASSQGIASDTQYF,TGCGCCAGCAGCCAAGGGATAGCTTCAGATACGCAGTATTTT,TRBJ2-3,NA,TRBV4-3,NA,14
CASSLNGGAGNTIYF,TGTGCCAGCAGTTTAAATGGGGGCGCCGGAAACACCATATATTTT,TRBJ1-3,NA,TRBV27,NA,15
CASSVSGVEAFF,TGTGCCAGCAGCGTCTCCGGGGTTGAAGCTTTCTTT,TRBJ1-1,NA,TRBV5-6,NA,12
CASSFEAGGMYEQYF,TGTGCCAGCAGCTTTGAAGCGGGGGGGATGTACGAGCAGTACTTC,TRBJ2-7,few,TRBV7-7,TRBD2,15
CASSTWDRGKDGYTF,TGTGCCAGCAGCACGTGGGACAGGGGGAAAGATGGCTACACCTTC,TRBJ1-2,NA,TRBV5-4,TRBD1,15
CASSYPQGATNEKLFF,TGTGCCAGCAGTTACCCGCAGGGTGCAACTAATGAAAAACTGTTTTTT,TRBJ1-4,NA,TRBV6-6,NA,16
CATGQAFLGYTF,TGTGCCACGGGACAGGCGTTCCTTGGCTACACCTTC,TRBJ1-2,NA,TRBV19,TRBD1,12
CAGHGTSGRGTQYF,TGTGCCGGACACGGGACTAGCGGGAGGGGTACGCAGTATTTT,TRBJ2-3,NA,TRBV2,TRBD2,14
CASSSVAGIYNEQFF,TGTGCCAGCAGCTCCGTAGCGGGGATATACAATGAGCAGTTCTTC,TRBJ2-1,NA,TRBV7-2,TRBD2,15
CAISGGARTTNYGYTF,TGTGCCATCTCCGGAGGAGCAAGAACTACTAACTATGGCTACACCTTC,TRBJ1-2,NA,TRBV10-3,NA,16
CASSLMRGSNEAFF,TGTGCCAGCAGCTTGATGCGGGGATCCAATGAAGCTTTCTTT,TRBJ1-1,NA,TRBV5-8,NA,14
CAWTPGTADGYTF,TGTGCCTGGACCCCCGGGACAGCTGATGGCTACACCTTC,TRBJ1-2,NA,TRBV30,TRBD1,13
CASSPGLAGMETQYF,TGTGCCAGCAGCCCGGGACTAGCGGGAATGGAGACCCAGTACTTC,TRBJ2-5,few,TRBV7-2,TRBD2,15
CASSQKQGNQPQHF,TGCGCCAGCAGCCAGAAACAGGGGAATCAGCCCCAGCATTTT,TRBJ1-5,few,TRBV4-3,TRBD1,14